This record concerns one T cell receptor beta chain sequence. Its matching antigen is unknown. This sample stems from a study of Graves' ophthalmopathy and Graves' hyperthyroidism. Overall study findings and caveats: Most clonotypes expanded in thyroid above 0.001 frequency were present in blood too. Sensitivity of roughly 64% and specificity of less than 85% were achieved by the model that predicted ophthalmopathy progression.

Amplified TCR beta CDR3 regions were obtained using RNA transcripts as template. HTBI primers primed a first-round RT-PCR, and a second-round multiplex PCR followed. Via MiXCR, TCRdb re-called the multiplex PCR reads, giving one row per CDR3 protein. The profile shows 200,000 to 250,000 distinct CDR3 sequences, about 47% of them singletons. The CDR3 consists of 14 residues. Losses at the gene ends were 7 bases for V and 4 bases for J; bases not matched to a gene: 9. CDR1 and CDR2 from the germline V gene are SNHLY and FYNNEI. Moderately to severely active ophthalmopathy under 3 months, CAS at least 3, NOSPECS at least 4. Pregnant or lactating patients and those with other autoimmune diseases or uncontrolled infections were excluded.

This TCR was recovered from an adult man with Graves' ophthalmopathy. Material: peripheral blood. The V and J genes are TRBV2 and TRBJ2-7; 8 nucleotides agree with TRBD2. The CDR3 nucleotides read TGTGCCAGCAACTCCGGGGGGGCCTTGTACGAGCAGTACTTC. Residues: CASNSGGALYEQYF.